This TCR beta chain was identified in a study of human T cells and chemical hapten exposure. As for the study in general: Patch tests of 0.01% DPC on the upper back were read at 6 days. Findings of the study overall: As patch test score rose, PT1 expanded TCR counts tended to rise as well. Among expanded TCRs, significantly more large CDR3 similarity clusters formed than among controls.

Trimming removed 2 bases from V and 1 base from J, with 10 bases in between. CDR3 length: 15 residues. Germline V gene sequence: CDR1 SGHTA, CDR2 FQGNSA. Original analysis: Approximately 99,000 TCRs per sample was the median, with a range of about 20,000 to 700,000. Each CDR3 protein gets one entry after TCRdb re-called the RACE reads with MiXCR. The V and J calls and clone size come from TCRdb's table, not from the authors' own analysis. The top ten clones hold less than 3% of a sample with some 200,000 distinct CDR3 sequences, 30% of them seen once. With regard to this clonotype: Its antigen is not known.

The sample's time point: pre-sensitization, week 0. Treatment described: therapeutic diphenylcyclopropenone sensitization with weekly scalp DPC. This chain connects TRBV7-2 to TRBJ2-3, with TRBD2 as a possible D gene (5 bases). The sample here was whole blood, taken in connection with sensitization to the hapten diphenylcyclopropenone (DPC). This TCR came from a woman younger than 45 with alopecia areata. Some clones in this sample may be carry-over from other donors' samples. CDR3 amino acids: CASSLSAGGTDTQYF. CDR3 nucleotides: TGTGCCAGCAGCTTATCGGCGGGTGGCACAGATACGCAGTATTTT.